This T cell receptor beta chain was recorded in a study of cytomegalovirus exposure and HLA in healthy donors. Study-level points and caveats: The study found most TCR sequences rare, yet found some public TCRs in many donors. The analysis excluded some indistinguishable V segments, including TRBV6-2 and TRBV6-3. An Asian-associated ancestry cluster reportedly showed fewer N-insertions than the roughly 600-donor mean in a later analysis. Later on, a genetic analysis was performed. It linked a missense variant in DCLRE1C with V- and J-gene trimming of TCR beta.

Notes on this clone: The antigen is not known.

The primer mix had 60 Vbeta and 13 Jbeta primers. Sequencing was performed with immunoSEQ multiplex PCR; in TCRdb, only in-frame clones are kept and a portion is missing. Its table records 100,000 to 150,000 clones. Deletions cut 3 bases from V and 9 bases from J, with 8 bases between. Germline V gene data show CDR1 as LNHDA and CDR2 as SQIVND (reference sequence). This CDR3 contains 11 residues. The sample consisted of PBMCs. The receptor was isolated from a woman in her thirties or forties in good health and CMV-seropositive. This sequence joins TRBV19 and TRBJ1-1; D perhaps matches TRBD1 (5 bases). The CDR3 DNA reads TGTGCCAGTAGTATGAACAGGAAAGCTTTCTTT. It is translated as CASSMNRKAFF.